The rows below give T cell receptor beta chains drawn from one sample of a study of tumor-infiltrating lymphocytes in primary liver carcinoma. TCRdb recomputed calls from the multiplex PCR reads with MiXCR, one row per CDR3 protein. The repertoire holds 250,000 to 350,000 distinct CDR3 sequences, with about 50% as singletons. Sequencing input: peripheral blood. These receptors all stem from a woman aged 25 to 45 with primary liver carcinoma and hepatitis B virus infection. Both conserved end residues are part of each CDR3. A D gene is named only where the DNA matches it firmly. For some rows the clone size is stated as once, few or many, or as a class when expanded; others skip it.

TRBJ1-4 | many | TRBV11-2 | . | CASSSNRRANEKLFF | TGTGCCAGCAGCTCAAATAGGAGAGCTAATGAAAAACTGTTTTTT
TRBJ2-4 | . | TRBV12-3/TRBV12-4 | . | CASTRMVLDIQYF | TGTGCCAGCACCCGAATGGTTTTGGACATTCAGTACTTC
TRBJ2-5 | . | TRBV12-3/TRBV12-4 | . | CASCPNWGSRHQETQYF | TGTGCCAGCTGTCCTAATTGGGGATCGCGGCACCAAGAGACCCAGTACTTC
TRBJ2-5 | . | TRBV7-9 | . | CASSLVEAQYF | TGTGCCAGCAGCTTAGTTGAGGCCCAGTACTTC
TRBJ2-1 | . | TRBV4-3 | . | CASSQDAGSSYNEHFF | TGCGCTAGCAGCCAAGATGCGGGAAGCTCCTACAATGAGCACTTCTTT
TRBJ2-5 | . | TRBV5-4 | TRBD2 | CASSSTIAGQETQYF | TGTGCCAGCAGCTCGACAATAGCGGGCCAAGAGACCCAGTACTTC
TRBJ1-1 | . | TRBV5-1 | TRBD1 | CASSPNPDRENTEALF | TGCGCCAGCAGCCCTAACCCGGACAGGGAGAACACTGAAGCTCTCTTT
TRBJ2-7 | many | TRBV29-1 | TRBD1 | CSAVPTGTGRYEQYF | TGCAGCGCGGTACCAACCGGGACAGGGAGGTACGAGCAGTACTTC
TRBJ2-7 | once | TRBV11-2 | TRBD2 | CASSSRLSGPYEPYF | TGTGCCAGCAGTTCCCGACTTAGCGGGCCCTACGAGCCGTACTTC
TRBJ2-1 | . | TRBV6-2/TRBV6-3 | . | CSSSPNSRLLGEQFF | TGTTCCAGCAGCCCGAACTCCAGACTCTTGGGAGAGCAGTTCTTC
TRBJ1-6 | . | TRBV12-3/TRBV12-4 | TRBD1 | CASSFGGQGLSPFHF | TGTGCCAGCAGTTTCGGTGGACAGGGGCTTTCACCCTTCCACTTT
TRBJ2-3 | few | TRBV5-1 | TRBD2 | CASSGLAGRKYF | TGCGCCAGCAGCGGGTTAGCGGGGCGGAAGTATTTT
TRBJ2-7 | once | TRBV11-2 | TRBD2 | CASSSRLSGPYGQYF | TGTGCCAGCAGCTCACGACTTAGCGGGCCCTACGGGCAGTACTTC
TRBJ2-1 | . | TRBV6-2/TRBV6-3 | . | CASSRRGPNEQFF | TGTGCCAGCAGTCGACGGGGCCCCAATGAGCAGTTCTTC
TRBJ2-2 | few | TRBV10-3 | . | CAISAAGQRGTGELFF | TGTGCCATCAGTGCGGCGGGACAGAGGGGGACCGGGGAGCTGTTTTTT
TRBJ1-4 | . | TRBV30 | . | CAWSPNRVLGKLFF | TGTGCCTGGAGTCCGAACAGGGTATTGGGGAAACTGTTTTTT
TRBJ2-2 | many | TRBV6-5 | . | CATVNANTGELFF | TGTGCCACCGTGAACGCGAACACCGGGGAGCTGTTTTTT
TRBJ2-3 | many | TRBV12-3/TRBV12-4 | . | CASSSLRDTQYF | TGTGCCAGCTCCTCCCTCAGAGATACGCAGTATTTT
TRBJ2-5 | few | TRBV29-1 | . | CSVLTGMETQYF | TGCAGCGTCCTAACAGGGATGGAGACCCAGTACTTC
TRBJ2-7 | . | TRBV7-9 | TRBD2 | CASSDSGRTYEQYF | TGTGCCAGCAGCGATAGCGGGAGGACCTACGAGCAGTACTTC
TRBJ2-7 | . | TRBV5-6 | . | CTSHILGRVNEQYF | TGTACCAGCCACATTCTAGGGCGGGTAAACGAGCAGTACTTC
TRBJ1-4 | . | TRBV12-3/TRBV12-4 | . | CASSPQGREKLFF | TGTGCCAGCAGTCCACAGGGTAGAGAAAAACTGTTTTTT
TRBJ2-2 | . | TRBV7-9 | . | CASSLWGTGELFF | TGTGCCAGCAGCTTGTGGGGCACCGGGGAGCTGTTTTTT